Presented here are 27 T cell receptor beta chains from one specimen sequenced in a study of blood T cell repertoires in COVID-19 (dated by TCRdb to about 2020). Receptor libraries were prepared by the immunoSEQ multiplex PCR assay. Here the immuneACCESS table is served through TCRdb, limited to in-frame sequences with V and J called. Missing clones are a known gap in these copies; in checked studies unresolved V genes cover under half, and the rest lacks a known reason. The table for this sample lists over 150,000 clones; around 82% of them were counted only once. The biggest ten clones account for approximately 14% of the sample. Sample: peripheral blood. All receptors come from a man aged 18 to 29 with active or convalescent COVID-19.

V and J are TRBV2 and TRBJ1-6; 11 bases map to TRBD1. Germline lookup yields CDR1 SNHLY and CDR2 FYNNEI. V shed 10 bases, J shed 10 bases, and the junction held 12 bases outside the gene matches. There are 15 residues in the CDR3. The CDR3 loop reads CATSRSGQGDSPLHF. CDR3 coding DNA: TGTGCCACCAGCCGGTCGGGACAGGGGGACTCACCCCTCCACTTT.

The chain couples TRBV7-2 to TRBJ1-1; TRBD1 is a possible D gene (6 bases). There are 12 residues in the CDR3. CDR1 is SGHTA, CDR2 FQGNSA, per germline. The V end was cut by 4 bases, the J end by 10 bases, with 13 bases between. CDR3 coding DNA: TGTGCCAGCAGCTCCTACAGGGTCGGAGCTTTCTTT. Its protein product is CASSSYRVGAFF.

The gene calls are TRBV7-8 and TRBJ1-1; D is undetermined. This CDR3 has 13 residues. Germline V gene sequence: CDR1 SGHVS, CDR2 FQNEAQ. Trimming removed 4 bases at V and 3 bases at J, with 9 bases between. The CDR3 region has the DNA TGTGCCAGCAGCTCAGTTTTTGACACTGAAGCTTTCTTT. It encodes CASSSVFDTEAFF. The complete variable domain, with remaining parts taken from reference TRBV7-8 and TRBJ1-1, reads GAGVSQSPRYKVAKRGQDVALRCDPISGHVSLFWYQQALGQGPEFLTYFQNEAQLDKSGLPSDRFFAERPEGSVSTLKIQRTQQEDSAVYLCASSSVFDTEAFFGQGTRLTVV.

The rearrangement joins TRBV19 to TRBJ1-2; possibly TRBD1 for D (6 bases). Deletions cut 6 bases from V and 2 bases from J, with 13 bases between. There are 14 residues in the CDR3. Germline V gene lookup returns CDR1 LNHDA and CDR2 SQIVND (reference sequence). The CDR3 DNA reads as TGTGCCAGTAGCGACAGGCTCCGAAACTATGGCTACACCTTC. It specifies CASSDRLRNYGYTF.

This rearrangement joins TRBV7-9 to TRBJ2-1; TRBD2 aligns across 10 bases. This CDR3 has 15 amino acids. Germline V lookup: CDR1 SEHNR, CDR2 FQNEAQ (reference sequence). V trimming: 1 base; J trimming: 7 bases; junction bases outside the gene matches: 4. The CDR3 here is CASSLGSGGRNEQFF. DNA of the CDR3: TGTGCCAGCAGCTTAGGTAGCGGGGGGCGAAATGAGCAGTTCTTC.

The CDR3 DNA sequence: TGTGCCAGTAGTCTCCGCTCTCGGACAGGGAATAGCAATCAGCCCCAGCATTTT. Translated: CASSLRSRTGNSNQPQHF. This chain links TRBV19 with TRBJ1-5; 8 bases are shared with TRBD1. This CDR3 has 18 residues. Unmatched junction bases numbered 12, after V lost 5 bases and J lost 0 bases. The germline V gene has CDR1 LNHDA and CDR2 SQIVND (reference sequence).

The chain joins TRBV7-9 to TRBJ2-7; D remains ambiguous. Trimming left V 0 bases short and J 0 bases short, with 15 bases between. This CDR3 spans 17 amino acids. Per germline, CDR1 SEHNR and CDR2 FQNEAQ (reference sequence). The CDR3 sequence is CASSLANTVSISYEQYF. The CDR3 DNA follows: TGTGCCAGCAGCTTAGCGAACACAGTCAGTATCTCCTACGAGCAGTACTTC.

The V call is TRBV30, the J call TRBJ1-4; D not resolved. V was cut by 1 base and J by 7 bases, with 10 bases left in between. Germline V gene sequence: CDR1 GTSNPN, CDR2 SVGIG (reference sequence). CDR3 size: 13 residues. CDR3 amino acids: CAWSARLGEKLFF. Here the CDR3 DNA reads TGTGCCTGGAGTGCCAGGCTGGGTGAAAAACTGTTTTTT.

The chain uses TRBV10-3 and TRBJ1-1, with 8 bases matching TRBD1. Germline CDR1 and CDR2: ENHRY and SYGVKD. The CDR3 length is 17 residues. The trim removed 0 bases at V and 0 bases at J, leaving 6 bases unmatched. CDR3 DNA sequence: TGTGCCATCAGTGAGTCGGTTAACAGGGGGTTGAACACTGAAGCTTTCTTT. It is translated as CAISESVNRGLNTEAFF.

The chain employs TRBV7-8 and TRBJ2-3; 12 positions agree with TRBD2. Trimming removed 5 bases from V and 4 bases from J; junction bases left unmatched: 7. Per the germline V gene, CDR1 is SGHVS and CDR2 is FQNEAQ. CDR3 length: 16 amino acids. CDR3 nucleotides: TGTGCCAGCAGCACGAGGACTAGCGGGGTCCCAGATACGCAGTATTTT. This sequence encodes CASSTRTSGVPDTQYF.

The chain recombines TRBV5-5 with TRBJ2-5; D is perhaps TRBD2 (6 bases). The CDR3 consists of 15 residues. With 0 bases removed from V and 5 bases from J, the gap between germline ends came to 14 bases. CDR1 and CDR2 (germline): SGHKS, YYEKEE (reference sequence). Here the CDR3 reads CASSLAPTSSETQYF. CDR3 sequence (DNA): TGTGCCAGCAGCTTGGCTCCCACTAGCAGCGAGACCCAGTACTTC. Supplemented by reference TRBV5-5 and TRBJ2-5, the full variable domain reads DAGVTQSPTHLIKTRGQQVTLRCSPISGHKSVSWYQQVLGQGPQFIFQYYEKEERGRGNFPDRFSARQFPNYSSELNVNALLLGDSALYLCASSLAPTSSETQYFGPGTRLLVL.

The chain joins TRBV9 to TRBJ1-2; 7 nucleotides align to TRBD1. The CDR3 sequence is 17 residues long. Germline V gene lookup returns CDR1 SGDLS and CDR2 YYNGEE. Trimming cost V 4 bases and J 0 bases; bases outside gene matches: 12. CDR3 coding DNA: TGTGCCAGCAGCAACCGCCTACAGGGGCAAGCTAACTATGGCTACACCTTC. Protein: CASSNRLQGQANYGYTF.

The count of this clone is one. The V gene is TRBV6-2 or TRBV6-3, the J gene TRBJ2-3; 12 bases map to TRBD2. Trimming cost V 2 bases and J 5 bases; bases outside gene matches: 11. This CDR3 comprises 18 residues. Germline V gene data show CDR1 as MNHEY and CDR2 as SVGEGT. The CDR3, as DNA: TGTGCCAGCAGTTACCCCCCTAGCGGGGGGGCCTCGGGAGATACGCAGTATTTT. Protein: CASSYPPSGGASGDTQYF.

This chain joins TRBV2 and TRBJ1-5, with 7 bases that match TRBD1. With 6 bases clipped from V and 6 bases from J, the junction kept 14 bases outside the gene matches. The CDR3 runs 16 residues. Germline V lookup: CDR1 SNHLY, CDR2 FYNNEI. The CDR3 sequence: CASRNGQAIPGQPQHF. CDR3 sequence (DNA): TGTGCCAGCAGGAACGGACAGGCGATCCCCGGTCAGCCCCAGCATTTT. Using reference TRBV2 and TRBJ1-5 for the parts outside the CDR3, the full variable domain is EPEVTQTPSHQVTQMGQEVILRCVPISNHLYFYWYRQILGQKVEFLVSFYNNEISEKSEIFDDQFSVERPDGSNFTLKIRSTKLEDSAMYFCASRNGQAIPGQPQHFGDGTRLSIL.

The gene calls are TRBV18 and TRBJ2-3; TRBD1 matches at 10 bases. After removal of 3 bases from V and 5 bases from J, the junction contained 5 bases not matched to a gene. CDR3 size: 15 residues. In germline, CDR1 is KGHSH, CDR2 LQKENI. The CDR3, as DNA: TGTGCCAGCTCACCTGACAGGGGGCTGGGAGATACGCAGTATTTT. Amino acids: CASSPDRGLGDTQYF.

The CDR3 nucleotides are TGTGCCAGCAGTGAAAACAGCTCTGGGGCCAACGTCCTGACTTTC. Encoded protein: CASSENSSGANVLTF. This rearrangement joins TRBV6-1 to TRBJ2-6; D unclear. The CDR3 length is 15 residues. CDR1 is MNHNS and CDR2 is SASEGT in the germline V gene. V lost 2 bases and J 0 bases, leaving 5 bases between the germline ends.

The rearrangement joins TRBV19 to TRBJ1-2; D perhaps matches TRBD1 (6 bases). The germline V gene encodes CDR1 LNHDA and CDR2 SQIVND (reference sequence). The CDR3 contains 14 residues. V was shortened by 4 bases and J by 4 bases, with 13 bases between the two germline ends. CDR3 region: CASSTRQAIYGYTF. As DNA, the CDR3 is TGTGCCAGTAGTACCAGACAGGCAATCTATGGCTACACCTTC.

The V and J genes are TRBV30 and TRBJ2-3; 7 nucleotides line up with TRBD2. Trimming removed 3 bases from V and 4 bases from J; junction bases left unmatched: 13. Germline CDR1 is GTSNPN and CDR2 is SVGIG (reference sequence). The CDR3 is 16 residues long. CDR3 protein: CAWSRLAGERPDTQYF. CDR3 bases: TGTGCCTGGAGCCGGTTGGCGGGAGAGAGGCCAGATACGCAGTATTTT. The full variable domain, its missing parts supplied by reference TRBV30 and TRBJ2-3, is SQTIHQWPATLVQPVGSPLSLECTVEGTSNPNLYWYRQAAGRGLQLLFYSVGIGQISSEVPQNLSASRPQDRQFILSSKKLLLSDSGFYLCAWSRLAGERPDTQYFGPGTRLTVL.

In DNA form, the CDR3 reads TGTGCCAGTGGGACAGCGTCTACGGGTGGAAACACCATATATTTT. This sequence encodes CASGTASTGGNTIYF. The V and J genes are TRBV6-5 and TRBJ1-3; 7 nucleotides align to TRBD1. The germline V gene has CDR1 MNHEY and CDR2 SVGAGI. This CDR3 contains 15 residues. Trimming at V came to 9 bases and at J to 3 bases, leaving 11 bases not matched to a gene.

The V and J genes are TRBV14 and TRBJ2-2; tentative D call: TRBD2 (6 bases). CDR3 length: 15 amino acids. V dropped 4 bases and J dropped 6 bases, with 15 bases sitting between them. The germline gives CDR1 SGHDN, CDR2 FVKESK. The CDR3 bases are TGTGCCAGCAGCCCCCCCCGGCCGGGGGCCGGGGAGCTGTTTTTT. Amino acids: CASSPPRPGAGELFF.

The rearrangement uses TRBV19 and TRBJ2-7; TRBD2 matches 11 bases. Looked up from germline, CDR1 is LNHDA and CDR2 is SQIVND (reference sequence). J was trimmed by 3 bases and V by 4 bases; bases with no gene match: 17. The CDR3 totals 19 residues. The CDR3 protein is CASSTRGSLGLAGFYEQYF. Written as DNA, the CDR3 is TGTGCCAGTAGTACCAGGGGGTCGTTAGGACTAGCGGGTTTCTACGAGCAGTACTTC.

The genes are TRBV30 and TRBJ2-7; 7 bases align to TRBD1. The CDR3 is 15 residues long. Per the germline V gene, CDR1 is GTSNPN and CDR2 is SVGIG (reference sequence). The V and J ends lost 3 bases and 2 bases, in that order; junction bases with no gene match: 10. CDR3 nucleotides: TGTGCCTGGAGCGGCCTGGACAGGATTACCTACGAGCAGTACTTC. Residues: CAWSGLDRITYEQYF. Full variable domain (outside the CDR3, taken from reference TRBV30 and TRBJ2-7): SQTIHQWPATLVQPVGSPLSLECTVEGTSNPNLYWYRQAAGRGLQLLFYSVGIGQISSEVPQNLSASRPQDRQFILSSKKLLLSDSGFYLCAWSGLDRITYEQYFGPGTRLTVT.

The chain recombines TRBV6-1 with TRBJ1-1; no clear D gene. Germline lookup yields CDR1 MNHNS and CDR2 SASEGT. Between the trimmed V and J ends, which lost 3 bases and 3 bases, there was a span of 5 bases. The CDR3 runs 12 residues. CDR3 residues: CASSDGDTEAFF. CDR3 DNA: TGTGCCAGCAGTGACGGGGACACTGAAGCTTTCTTT.

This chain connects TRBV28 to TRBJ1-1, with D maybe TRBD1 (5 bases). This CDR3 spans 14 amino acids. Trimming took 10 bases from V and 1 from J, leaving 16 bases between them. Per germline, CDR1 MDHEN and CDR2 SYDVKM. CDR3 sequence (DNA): TGTGCCACCGCTTCAAAAGGGGAGAACACTGAAGCTTTCTTT. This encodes CATASKGENTEAFF.

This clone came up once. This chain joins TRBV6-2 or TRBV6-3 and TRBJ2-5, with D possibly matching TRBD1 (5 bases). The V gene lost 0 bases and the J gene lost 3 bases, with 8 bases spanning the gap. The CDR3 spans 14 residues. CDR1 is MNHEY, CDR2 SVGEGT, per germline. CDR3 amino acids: CASSYSHRKETQYF. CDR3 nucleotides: TGTGCCAGCAGTTACTCCCACAGGAAAGAGACCCAGTACTTC.

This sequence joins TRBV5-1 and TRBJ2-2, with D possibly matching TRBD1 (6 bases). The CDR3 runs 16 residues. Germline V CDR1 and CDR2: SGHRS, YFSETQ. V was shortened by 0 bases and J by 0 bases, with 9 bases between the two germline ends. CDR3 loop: CASSLDTGPNTGELFF. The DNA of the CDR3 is TGCGCCAGCAGCTTGGACACAGGGCCGAACACCGGGGAGCTGTTTTTT.

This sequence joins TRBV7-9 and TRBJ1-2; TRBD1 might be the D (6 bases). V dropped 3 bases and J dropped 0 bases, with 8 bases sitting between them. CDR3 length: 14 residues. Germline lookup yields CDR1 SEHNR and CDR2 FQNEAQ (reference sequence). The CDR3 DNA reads TGTGCCAGCAGCTTCCCAGGGGCTAACTATGGCTACACCTTC. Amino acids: CASSFPGANYGYTF.